The T cell receptor beta chain described here comes from a study of cytomegalovirus exposure and HLA in healthy donors. Looked up from germline, CDR1 is MNHNY and CDR2 is SVGAGI (reference sequence). The CDR3 contains 14 residues. V lost 6 bases and J lost 7; bases outside the gene matches: 7. Primers: 60 Vbeta forward and 13 Jbeta reverse. Clones were read by immunoSEQ multiplex PCR, and TCRdb kept only the in-frame ones, dropping some. Counted here are 220,000 or so clones, 75% to 90% occurring once; the ten biggest clones make up around 2.7%. This chain links TRBV6-6 with TRBJ1-2; 11 bases line up with TRBD1. The sequencing input was PBMCs. This TCR was sampled from a woman aged 40 to 55 in good health and CMV-seronegative. The CDR3 DNA is TGTGCCAGCAGCCCCGGACAGGGGGCGGCTGGCTACACCTTC. Amino acid sequence: CASSPGQGAAGYTF.